In its sample, the clone carrying this T cell receptor beta chain ranks as medium-sized (0.01 to 0.1%). This entry belongs to a study of CD4 and CD8 cells across lung adenocarcinoma regions. Samples came from patients with localized non-small cell lung adenocarcinoma. TCRdb reanalysed the PCR reads using MiXCR and keeps one entry per CDR3 protein. The data hold about 5,500 distinct CDR3 sequences, with around 46% observed a single time. The sequencing sample was made of CD4+ T cells from the margin of a lung tumor. This TCR derives from a male donor with lung adenocarcinoma. The CD4 and CD8 labels of this study may be unreliable.

CDR3 protein: CASSLGGNFQETQYF. In DNA form, the CDR3 reads TGTGCCAGCAGCTTAGGAGGAAACTTCCAAGAGACCCAGTACTTC. The chain uses TRBV7-2 and TRBJ2-5; D unresolved. Germline V gene sequence: CDR1 SGHTA, CDR2 FQGNSA. CDR3 length: 15 residues. Trimming stripped 1 base from V and 1 base from J, with 10 bases between.